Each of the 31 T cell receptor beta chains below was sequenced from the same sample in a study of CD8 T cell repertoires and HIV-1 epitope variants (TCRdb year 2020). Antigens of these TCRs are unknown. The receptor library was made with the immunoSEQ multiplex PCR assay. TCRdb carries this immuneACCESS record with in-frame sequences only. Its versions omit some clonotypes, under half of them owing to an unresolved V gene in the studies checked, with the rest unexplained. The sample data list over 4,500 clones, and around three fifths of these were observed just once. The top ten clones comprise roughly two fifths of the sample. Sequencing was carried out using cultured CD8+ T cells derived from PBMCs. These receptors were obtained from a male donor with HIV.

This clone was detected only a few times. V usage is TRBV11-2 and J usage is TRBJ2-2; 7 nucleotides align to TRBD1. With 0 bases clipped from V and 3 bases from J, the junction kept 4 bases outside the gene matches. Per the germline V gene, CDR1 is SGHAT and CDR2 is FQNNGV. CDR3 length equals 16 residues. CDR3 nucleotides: TGTGCCAGCAGCTTAGAAGTACAGGGGTACACCGGGGAGCTGTTTTTT. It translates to CASSLEVQGYTGELFF.

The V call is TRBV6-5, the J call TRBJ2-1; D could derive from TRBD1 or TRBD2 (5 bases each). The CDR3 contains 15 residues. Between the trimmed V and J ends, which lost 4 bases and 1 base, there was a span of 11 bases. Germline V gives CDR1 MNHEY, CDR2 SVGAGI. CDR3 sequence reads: CASSFEGPSYNEQFF. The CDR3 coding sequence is TGTGCCAGCAGTTTCGAGGGGCCTTCCTACAATGAGCAGTTCTTC.

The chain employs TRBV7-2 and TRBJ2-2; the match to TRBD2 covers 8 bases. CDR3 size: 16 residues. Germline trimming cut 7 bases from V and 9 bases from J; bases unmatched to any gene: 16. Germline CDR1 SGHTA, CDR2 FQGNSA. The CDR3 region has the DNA TGTGCCAGCAAAATAGGGGGGCTAGCGGGTCAGCGGGAGCTGTTTTTT. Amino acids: CASKIGGLAGQRELFF.

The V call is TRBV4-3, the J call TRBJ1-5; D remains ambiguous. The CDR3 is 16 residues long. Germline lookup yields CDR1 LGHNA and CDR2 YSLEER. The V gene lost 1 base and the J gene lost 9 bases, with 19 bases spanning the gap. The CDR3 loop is CASSQGGPNLQGPQHF. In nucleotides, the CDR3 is TGCGCCAGCAGCCAAGGAGGACCGAACCTTCAAGGGCCCCAGCATTTT.

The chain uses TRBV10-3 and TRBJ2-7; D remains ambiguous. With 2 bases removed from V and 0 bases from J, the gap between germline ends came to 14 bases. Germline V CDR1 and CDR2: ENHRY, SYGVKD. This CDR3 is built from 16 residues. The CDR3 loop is CAISEPDRVASYEQYF. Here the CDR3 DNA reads TGTGCCATCAGTGAGCCAGACCGCGTAGCCTCCTACGAGCAGTACTTC.

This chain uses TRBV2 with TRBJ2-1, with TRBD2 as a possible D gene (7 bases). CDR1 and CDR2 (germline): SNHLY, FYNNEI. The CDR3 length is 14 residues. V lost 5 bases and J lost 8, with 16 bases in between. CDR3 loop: CASSRGGEIYEQFF. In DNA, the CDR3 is TGTGCCAGCAGTAGGGGGGGCGAAATCTATGAGCAGTTCTTC.

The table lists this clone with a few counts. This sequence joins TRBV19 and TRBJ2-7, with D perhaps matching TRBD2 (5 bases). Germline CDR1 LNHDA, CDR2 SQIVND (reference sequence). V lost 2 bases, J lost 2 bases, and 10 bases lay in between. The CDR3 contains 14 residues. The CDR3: CASSITLAAYEQYF. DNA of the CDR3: TGTGCCAGTAGTATAACCCTAGCTGCCTACGAGCAGTACTTC.

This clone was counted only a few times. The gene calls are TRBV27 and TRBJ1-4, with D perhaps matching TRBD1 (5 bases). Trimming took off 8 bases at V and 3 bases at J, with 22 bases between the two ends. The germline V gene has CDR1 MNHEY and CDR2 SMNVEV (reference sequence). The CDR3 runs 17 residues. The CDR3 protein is CASAFRGLGRANEKLFF. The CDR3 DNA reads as TGTGCCAGCGCCTTTAGAGGGTTGGGACGGGCTAATGAAAAACTGTTTTTT.

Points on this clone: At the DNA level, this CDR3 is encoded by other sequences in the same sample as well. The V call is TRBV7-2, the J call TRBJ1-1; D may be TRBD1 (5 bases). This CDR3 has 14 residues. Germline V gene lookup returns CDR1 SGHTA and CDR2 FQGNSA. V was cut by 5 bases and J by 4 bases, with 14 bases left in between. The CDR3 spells CASSPAGVGTEAFF. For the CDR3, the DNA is TGTGCCAGCAGCCCCGCGGGGGTTGGCACTGAAGCTTTCTTT.

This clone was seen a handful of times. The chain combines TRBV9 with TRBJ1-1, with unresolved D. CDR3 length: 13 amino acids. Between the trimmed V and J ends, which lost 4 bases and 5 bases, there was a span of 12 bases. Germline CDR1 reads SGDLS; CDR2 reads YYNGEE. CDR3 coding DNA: TGTGCCAGCAGCCCCGATCAATGGACTGAAGCTTTCTTT. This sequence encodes CASSPDQWTEAFF.

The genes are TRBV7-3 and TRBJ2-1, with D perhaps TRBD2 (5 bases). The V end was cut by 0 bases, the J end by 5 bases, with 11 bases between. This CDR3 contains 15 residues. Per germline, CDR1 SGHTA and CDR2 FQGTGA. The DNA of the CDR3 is TGTGCCAGCAGCTTAACAGGGAGAGGTCACAATGAGCAGTTCTTC. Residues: CASSLTGRGHNEQFF.

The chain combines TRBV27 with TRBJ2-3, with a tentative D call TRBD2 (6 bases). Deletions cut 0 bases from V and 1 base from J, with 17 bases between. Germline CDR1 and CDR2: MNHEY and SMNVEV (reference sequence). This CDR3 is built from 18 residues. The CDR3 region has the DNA TGTGCCAGCAGTTTATCGGGCGGAGGGAGCCGAGGCACAGATACGCAGTATTTT. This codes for CASSLSGGGSRGTDTQYF.

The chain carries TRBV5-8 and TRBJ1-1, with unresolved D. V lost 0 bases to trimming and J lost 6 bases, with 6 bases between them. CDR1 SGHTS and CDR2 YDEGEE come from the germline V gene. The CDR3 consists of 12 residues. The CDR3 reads CASSLAVPEAFF. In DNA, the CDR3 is TGTGCCAGCAGCTTGGCCGTCCCTGAAGCTTTCTTT. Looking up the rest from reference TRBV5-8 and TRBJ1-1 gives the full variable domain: EAGVTQSPTHLIKTRGQQATLRCSPISGHTSVYWYQQALGLGLQFLLWYDEGEERNRGNFPPRFSGRQFPNYSSELNVNALELEDSALYLCASSLAVPEAFFGQGTRLTVV.

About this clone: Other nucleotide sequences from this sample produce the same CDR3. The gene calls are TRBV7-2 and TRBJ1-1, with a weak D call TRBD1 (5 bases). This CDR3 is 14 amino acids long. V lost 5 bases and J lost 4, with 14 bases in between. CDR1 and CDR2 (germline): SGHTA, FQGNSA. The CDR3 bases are TGTGCCAGCAGCCCCGCGGGGGTGGGCACTGAAGCTTTCTTT. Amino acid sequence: CASSPAGVGTEAFF.

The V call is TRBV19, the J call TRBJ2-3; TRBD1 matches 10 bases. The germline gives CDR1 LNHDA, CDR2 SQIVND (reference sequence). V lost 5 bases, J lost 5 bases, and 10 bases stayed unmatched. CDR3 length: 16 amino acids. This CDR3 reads CASSLPDRGRGDTQYF. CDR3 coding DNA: TGTGCCAGTAGTCTCCCAGACAGGGGGCGCGGAGATACGCAGTATTTT.

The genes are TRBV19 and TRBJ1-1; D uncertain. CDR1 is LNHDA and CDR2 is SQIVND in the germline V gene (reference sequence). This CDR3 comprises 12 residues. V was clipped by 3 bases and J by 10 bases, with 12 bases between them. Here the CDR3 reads CASSISLSGAFF. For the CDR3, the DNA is TGTGCCAGTAGTATTTCCTTGTCCGGAGCTTTCTTT.

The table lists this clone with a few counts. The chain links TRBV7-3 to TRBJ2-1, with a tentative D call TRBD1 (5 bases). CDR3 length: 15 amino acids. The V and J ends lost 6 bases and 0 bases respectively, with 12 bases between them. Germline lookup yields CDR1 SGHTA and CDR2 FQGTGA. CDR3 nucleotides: TGTGCCAGCAGTTGGAGACAGAGCTCCTACAATGAGCAGTTCTTC. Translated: CASSWRQSSYNEQFF.

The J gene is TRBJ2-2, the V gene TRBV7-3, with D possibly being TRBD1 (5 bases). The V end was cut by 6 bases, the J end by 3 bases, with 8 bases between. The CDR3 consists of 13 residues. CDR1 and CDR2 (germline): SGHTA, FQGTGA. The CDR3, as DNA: TGTGCCAGCAGGAGCAGGGACACCGGGGAGCTGTTTTTT. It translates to CASRSRDTGELFF. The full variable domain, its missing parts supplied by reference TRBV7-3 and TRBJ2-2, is GAGVSQTPSNKVTEKGKYVELRCDPISGHTALYWYRQSLGQGPEFLIYFQGTGAADDSGLPNDRFFAVRPEGSVSTLKIQRTERGDSAVYLCASRSRDTGELFFGEGSRLTVL.

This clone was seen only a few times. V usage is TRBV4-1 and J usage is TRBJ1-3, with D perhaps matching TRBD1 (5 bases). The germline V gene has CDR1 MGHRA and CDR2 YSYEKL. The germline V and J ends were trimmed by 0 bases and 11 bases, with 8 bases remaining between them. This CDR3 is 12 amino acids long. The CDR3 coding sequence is TGCGCCAGCAGCCAAGATTCCAGGGCCATATATTTT. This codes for CASSQDSRAIYF.

The CDR3 sequence is CASSHTGTRADTQYF. The CDR3 nucleotides read TGTGCCAGCAGTCACACCGGGACTAGAGCAGATACGCAGTATTTT. The chain joins TRBV7-3 to TRBJ2-3; 8 bases fit TRBD2. The CDR3 totals 15 residues. After removal of 6 bases from V and 4 bases from J, the junction contained 9 bases not matched to a gene. Looked up from germline, CDR1 is SGHTA and CDR2 is FQGTGA.

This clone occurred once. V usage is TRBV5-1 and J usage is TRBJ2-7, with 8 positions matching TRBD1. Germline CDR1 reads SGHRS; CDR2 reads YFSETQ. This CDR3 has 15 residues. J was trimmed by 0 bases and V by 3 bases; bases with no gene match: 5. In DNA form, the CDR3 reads TGCGCCAGCAGCTCAGGGACAGGCAGCTCCTACGAGCAGTACTTC. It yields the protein CASSSGTGSSYEQYF.

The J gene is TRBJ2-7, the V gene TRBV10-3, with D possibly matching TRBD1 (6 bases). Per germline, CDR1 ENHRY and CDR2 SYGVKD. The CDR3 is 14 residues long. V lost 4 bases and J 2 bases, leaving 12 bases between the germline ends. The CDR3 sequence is CAISGVGDTYEQYF. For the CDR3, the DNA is TGTGCCATCAGTGGGGTCGGGGACACCTACGAGCAGTACTTC.

CDR3 sequence (DNA): TGTGCCAGCAGACAGGGTGGAGAAGAGACCCAGTACTTC. Amino acids: CASRQGGEETQYF. The genes are TRBV6-1 and TRBJ2-5, with TRBD1 as a possible D gene (6 bases). CDR3 length: 13 amino acids. Germline V gives CDR1 MNHNS, CDR2 SASEGT. The V end lost 6 bases, the J end lost 3 bases, and 11 bases lay between the germline ends.

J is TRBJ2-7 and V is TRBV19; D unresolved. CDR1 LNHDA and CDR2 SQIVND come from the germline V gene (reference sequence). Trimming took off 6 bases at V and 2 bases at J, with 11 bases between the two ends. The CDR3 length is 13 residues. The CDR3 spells CASRDPGAYEQYF. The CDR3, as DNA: TGTGCCAGTAGGGACCCTGGCGCCTACGAGCAGTACTTC.

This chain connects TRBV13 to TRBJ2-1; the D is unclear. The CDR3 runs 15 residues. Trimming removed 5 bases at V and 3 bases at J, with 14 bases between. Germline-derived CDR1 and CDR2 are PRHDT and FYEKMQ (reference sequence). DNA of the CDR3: TGTGCCAGCAGCGCCCCAGGTGGGGTCTACAATGAGCAGTTCTTC. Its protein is CASSAPGGVYNEQFF.

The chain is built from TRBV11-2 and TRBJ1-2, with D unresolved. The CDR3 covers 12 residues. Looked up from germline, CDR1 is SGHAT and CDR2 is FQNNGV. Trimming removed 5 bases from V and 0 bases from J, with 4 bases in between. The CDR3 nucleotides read TGTGCCAGCAGCCCCTCTAACTATGGCTACACCTTC. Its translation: CASSPSNYGYTF.

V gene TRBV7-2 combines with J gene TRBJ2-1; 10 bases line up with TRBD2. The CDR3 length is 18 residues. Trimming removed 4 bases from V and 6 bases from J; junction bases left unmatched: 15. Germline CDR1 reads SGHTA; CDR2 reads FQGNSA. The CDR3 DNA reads TGTGCCAGCAGCTCCCGTCGTGGTCGCTTAGCGGGGGGCAATGAGCAGTTCTTC. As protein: CASSSRRGRLAGGNEQFF.

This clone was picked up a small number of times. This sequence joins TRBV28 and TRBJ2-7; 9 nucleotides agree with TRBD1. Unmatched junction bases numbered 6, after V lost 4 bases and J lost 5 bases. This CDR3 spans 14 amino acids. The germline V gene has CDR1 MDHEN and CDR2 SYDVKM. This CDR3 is CASSSRGTGNEQYF. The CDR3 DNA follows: TGTGCCAGCAGTTCCCGGGGGACAGGGAACGAGCAGTACTTC.

CDR3 region: CASSSGTGYEQYF. The CDR3 coding sequence is TGTGCCAGTAGTTCCGGGACAGGGTACGAGCAGTACTTC. This chain links TRBV19 with TRBJ2-7; TRBD1 aligns across 9 bases. CDR3 size: 13 residues. Germline V gives CDR1 LNHDA, CDR2 SQIVND (reference sequence). V lost 5 bases, J lost 4 bases, and 3 bases stayed unmatched.

CDR3 in DNA: TGTGCCAGCAGCCAAGAGGACAGGGGATATGAGCAGTTCTTC. This translates into CASSQEDRGYEQFF. The chain is built from TRBV4-2 and TRBJ2-1, with 9 bases fitting TRBD1. With 0 bases clipped from V and 8 bases from J, the junction kept 2 bases outside the gene matches. Germline V lookup: CDR1 LGHNA, CDR2 YNFKEQ. The CDR3 totals 14 residues.

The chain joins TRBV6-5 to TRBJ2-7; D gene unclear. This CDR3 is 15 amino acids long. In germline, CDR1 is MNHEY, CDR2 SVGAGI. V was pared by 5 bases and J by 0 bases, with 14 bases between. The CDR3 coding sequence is TGTGCCAGCAGTCCCCCCGAGAAGGCCTCCTACGAGCAGTACTTC. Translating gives CASSPPEKASYEQYF.